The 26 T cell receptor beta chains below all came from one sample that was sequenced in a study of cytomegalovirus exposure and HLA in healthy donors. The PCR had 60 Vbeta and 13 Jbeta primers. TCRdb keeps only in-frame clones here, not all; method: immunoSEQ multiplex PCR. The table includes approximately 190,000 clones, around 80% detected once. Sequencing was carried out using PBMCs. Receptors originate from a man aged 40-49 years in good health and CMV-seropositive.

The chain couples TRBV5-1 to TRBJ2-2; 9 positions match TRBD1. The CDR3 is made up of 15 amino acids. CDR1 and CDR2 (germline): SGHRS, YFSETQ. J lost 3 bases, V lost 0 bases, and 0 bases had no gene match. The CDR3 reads CASSLGQGDTGELFF. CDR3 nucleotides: TGCGCCAGCAGCTTGGGACAGGGGGACACCGGGGAGCTGTTTTTT. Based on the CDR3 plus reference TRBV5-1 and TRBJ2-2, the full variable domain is KAGVTQTPRYLIKTRGQQVTLSCSPISGHRSVSWYQQTPGQGLQFLFEYFSETQRNKGNFPGRFSGRQFSNSRSEMNVSTLELGDSALYLCASSLGQGDTGELFFGEGSRLTVL.

CDR3 sequence reads: CASSLELGAPEAFF. The CDR3 DNA sequence: TGTGCCAGCAGCTTAGAATTAGGAGCTCCTGAAGCTTTCTTT. V is TRBV11-3 and J is TRBJ1-1; unclear D gene. V was pared by 0 bases and J by 6 bases, with 11 bases between. The V gene's germline CDR1 is SGHNT and CDR2 YENEEA. CDR3 length: 14 residues.

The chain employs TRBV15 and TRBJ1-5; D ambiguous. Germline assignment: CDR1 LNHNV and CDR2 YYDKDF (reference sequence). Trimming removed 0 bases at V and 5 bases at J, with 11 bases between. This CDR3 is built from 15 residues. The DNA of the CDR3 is TGTGCCACCAGCAGAGAGCACAGCCAGCATCAGCCCCAGCATTTT. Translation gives CATSREHSQHQPQHF.

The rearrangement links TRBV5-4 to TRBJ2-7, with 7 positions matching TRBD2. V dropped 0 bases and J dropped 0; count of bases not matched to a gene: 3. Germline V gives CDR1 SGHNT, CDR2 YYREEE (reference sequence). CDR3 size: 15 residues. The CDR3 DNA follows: TGTGCCAGCAGCTTGGGCGGGGGTCACTCCTACGAGCAGTACTTC. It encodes CASSLGGGHSYEQYF.

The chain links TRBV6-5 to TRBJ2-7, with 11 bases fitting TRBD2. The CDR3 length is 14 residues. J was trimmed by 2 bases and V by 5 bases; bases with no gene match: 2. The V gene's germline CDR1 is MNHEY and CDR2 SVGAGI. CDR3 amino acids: CASSTGLAAYEQYF. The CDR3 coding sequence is TGTGCCAGCAGTACGGGACTAGCGGCCTACGAGCAGTACTTC.

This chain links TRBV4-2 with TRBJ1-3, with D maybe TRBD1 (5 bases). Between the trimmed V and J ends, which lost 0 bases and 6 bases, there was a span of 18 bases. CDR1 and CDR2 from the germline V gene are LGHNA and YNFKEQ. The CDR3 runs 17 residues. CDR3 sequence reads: CASSQDRTGTLANTIYF. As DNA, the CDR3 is TGTGCCAGCAGCCAAGATCGCACCGGGACTTTGGCAAACACCATATATTTT.

CDR3 bases: TGTGCCAGTAGTCTACAGGGTCGACCCTACAATGAGCAGTTCTTC. Its translation: CASSLQGRPYNEQFF. The chain recombines TRBV19 with TRBJ2-1; D is perhaps TRBD1 (6 bases). Germline V CDR1 and CDR2: LNHDA, SQIVND (reference sequence). This CDR3 spans 15 amino acids. V gave up 5 bases and J gave up 2 bases, with 13 bases separating them. The complete variable domain, with remaining parts taken from reference TRBV19 and TRBJ2-1, reads DGGITQSPKYLFRKEGQNVTLSCEQNLNHDAMYWYRQDPGQGLRLIYYSQIVNDFQKGDIAEGYSVSREKKESFPLTVTSAQKNPTAFYLCASSLQGRPYNEQFFGPGTRLTVL.

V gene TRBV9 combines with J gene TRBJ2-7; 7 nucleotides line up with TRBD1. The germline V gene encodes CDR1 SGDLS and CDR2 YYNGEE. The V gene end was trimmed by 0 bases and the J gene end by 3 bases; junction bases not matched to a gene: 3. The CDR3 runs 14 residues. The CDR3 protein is CASSVGPGGYEQYF. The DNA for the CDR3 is TGTGCCAGCAGCGTAGGGCCAGGGGGCTACGAGCAGTACTTC.

The CDR3 loop reads CASSGRTLGGETQYF. For the CDR3, the DNA is TGTGCCAGCAGTGGCCGAACCCTGGGGGGAGAGACCCAGTACTTC. The genes are TRBV2 and TRBJ2-5; TRBD2 is a possible D gene (6 bases). Germline CDR1 is SNHLY and CDR2 is FYNNEI. Trimming left V 4 bases short and J 4 bases short, with 16 bases between. The CDR3 runs to 15 residues. Full variable domain (outside the CDR3, taken from reference TRBV2 and TRBJ2-5): EPEVTQTPSHQVTQMGQEVILRCVPISNHLYFYWYRQILGQKVEFLVSFYNNEISEKSEIFDDQFSVERPDGSNFTLKIRSTKLEDSAMYFCASSGRTLGGETQYFGPGTRLLVL.

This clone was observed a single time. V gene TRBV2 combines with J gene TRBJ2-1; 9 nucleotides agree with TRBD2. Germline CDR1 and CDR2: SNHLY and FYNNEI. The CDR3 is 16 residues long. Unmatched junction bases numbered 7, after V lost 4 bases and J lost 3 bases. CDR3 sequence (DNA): TGTGCCAGCAGTGTGGGACTAGCCGGTAACTACAATGAGCAGTTCTTC. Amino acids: CASSVGLAGNYNEQFF. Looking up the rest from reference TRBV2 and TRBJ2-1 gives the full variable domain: EPEVTQTPSHQVTQMGQEVILRCVPISNHLYFYWYRQILGQKVEFLVSFYNNEISEKSEIFDDQFSVERPDGSNFTLKIRSTKLEDSAMYFCASSVGLAGNYNEQFFGPGTRLTVL.

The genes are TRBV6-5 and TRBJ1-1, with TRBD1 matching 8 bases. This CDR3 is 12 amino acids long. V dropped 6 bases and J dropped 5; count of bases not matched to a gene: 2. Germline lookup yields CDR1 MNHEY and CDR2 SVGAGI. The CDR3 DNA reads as TGTGCCAGCAGCCACAGGGGGACTGAAGCTTTCTTT. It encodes CASSHRGTEAFF.

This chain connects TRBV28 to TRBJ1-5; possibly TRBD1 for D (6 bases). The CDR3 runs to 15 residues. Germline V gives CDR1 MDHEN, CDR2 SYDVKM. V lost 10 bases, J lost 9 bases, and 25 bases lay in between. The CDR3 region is CATDRSTGPSRPQHF. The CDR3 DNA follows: TGTGCCACTGACCGAAGTACAGGGCCCTCGAGGCCCCAGCATTTT.

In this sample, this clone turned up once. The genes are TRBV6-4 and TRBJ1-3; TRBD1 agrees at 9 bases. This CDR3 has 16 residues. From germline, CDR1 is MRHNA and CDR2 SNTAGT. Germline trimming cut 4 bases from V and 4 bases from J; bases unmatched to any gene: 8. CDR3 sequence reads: CASSGPRQGDGNTIYF. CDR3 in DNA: TGTGCCAGCAGTGGGCCACGACAGGGGGACGGAAACACCATATATTTT.

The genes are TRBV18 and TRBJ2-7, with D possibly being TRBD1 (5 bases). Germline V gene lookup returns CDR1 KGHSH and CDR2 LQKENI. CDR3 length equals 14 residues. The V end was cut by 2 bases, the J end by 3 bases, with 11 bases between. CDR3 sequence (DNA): TGTGCCAGCTCACCAGGGGTCAGGGTCTACGAGCAGTACTTC. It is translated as CASSPGVRVYEQYF.

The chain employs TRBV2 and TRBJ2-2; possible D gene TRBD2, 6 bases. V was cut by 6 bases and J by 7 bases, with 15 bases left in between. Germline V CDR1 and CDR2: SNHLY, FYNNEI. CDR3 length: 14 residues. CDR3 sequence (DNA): TGTGCCAGCAGCGCACTCGGGGGAAACGGGGAGCTGTTTTTT. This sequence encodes CASSALGGNGELFF.

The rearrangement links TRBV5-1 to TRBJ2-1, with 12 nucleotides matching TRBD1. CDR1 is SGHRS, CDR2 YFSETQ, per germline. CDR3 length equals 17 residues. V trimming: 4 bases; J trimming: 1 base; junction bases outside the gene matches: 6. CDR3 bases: TGCGCCAGCAGCCCCGGGACAGGGGGCGCATCCTACAATGAGCAGTTCTTC. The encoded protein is CASSPGTGGASYNEQFF.

The CDR3 protein is CAISSPIPGTSGKNEQFF. The CDR3 DNA follows: TGTGCCATCAGTTCCCCTATCCCCGGGACTAGCGGAAAGAATGAGCAGTTCTTC. The chain couples TRBV10-3 to TRBJ2-1, with 11 positions matching TRBD2. CDR3 length: 18 residues. Trimming removed 5 bases from V and 7 bases from J; junction bases left unmatched: 16. Germline V gives CDR1 ENHRY, CDR2 SYGVKD.

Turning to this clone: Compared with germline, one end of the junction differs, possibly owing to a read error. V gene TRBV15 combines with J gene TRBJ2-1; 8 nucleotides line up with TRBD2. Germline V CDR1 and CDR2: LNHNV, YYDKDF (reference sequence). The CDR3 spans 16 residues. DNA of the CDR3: TGTGCCACCAGCAGAGTAAAGGGACTAGTTGGGAATGGGCAGTTCTTC. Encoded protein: CATSRVKGLVGNGQFF.

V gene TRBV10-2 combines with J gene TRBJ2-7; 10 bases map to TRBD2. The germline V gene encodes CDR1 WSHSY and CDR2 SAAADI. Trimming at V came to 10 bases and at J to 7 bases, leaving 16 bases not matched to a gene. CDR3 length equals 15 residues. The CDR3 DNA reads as TGCGCCACCACCCGGCAAGCGGGAGGGCCAGGAGAGCAGTACTTC. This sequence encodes CATTRQAGGPGEQYF.

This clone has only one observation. The DNA of the CDR3 is TGTGCCTGGAGTGTACTAGGTCGCGGGAGTGGTACGCAGTATTTT. It translates to CAWSVLGRGSGTQYF. The chain carries TRBV30 and TRBJ2-3; the match to TRBD2 covers 7 bases. From germline, CDR1 is GTSNPN and CDR2 SVGIG (reference sequence). With V trimmed by 0 bases and J by 8 bases, 11 bases remained unmatched. The CDR3 has 15 residues.

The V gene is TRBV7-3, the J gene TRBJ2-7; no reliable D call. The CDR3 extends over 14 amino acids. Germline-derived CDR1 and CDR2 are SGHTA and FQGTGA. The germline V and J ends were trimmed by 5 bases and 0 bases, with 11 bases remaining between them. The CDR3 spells CASSRGPGSYEQYF. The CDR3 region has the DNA TGTGCCAGCAGCCGAGGTCCGGGCTCCTACGAGCAGTACTTC.

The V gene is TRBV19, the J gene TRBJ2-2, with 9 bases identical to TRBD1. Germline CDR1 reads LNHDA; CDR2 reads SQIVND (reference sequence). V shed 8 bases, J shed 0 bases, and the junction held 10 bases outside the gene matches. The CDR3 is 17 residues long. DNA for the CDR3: TGTGCCAGTCTGGAGGGACAGGGTTCCCCGAACACCGGGGAGCTGTTTTTT. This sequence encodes CASLEGQGSPNTGELFF.

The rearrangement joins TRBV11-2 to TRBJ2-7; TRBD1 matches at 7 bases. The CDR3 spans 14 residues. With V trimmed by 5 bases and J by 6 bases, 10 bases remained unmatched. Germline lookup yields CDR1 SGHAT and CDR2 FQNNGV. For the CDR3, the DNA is TGTGCCAGCAGCCAAAATGACAGGGTCGGCGAGCAGTACTTC. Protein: CASSQNDRVGEQYF.

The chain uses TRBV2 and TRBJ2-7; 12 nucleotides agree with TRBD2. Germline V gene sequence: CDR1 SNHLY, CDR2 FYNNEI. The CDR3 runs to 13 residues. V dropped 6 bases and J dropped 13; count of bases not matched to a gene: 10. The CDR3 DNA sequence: TGTGCCAGCAGAGCGACTAGCGGGAGTGCGAAATACTTC. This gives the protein CASRATSGSAKYF.

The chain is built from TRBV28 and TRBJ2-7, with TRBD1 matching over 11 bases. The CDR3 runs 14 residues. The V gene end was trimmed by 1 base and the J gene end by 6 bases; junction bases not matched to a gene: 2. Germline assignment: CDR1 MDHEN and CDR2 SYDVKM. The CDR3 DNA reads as TGTGCCAGCAGTTTATCTGGGACAGGGGGCGAGCAGTACTTC. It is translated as CASSLSGTGGEQYF. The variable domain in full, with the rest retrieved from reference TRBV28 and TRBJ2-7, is DVKVTQSSRYLVKRTGEKVFLECVQDMDHENMFWYRQDPGLGLRLIYFSYDVKMKEKGDIPEGYSVSREKKERFSLILESASTNQTSMYLCASSLSGTGGEQYFGPGTRLTVT.

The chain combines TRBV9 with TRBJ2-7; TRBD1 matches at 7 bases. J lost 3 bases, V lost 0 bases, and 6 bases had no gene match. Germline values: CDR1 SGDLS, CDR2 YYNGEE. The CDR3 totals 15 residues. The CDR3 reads CASSVDSGGVYEQYF. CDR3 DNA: TGTGCCAGCAGCGTAGATTCAGGGGGAGTCTACGAGCAGTACTTC. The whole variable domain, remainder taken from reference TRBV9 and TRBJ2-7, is DSGVTQTPKHLITATGQRVTLRCSPRSGDLSVYWYQQSLDQGLQFLIQYYNGEERAKGNILERFSAQQFPDLHSELNLSSLELGDSALYFCASSVDSGGVYEQYFGPGTRLTVT.